This T cell receptor beta chain is from a study of spatial heterogeneity in lung cancer. Time point described: sample taken at primary tumor resection. Unsorted samples of tumor, nontumor lung or frozen PBMC had their whole RNA sequenced. Just over 70 TRACERx patients with early, untreated non-small cell lung cancer donated samples. Germline CDR1 SGHRS, CDR2 YFSETQ. V was clipped by 0 bases and J by 4 bases; unmatched bases: 13. The CDR3 contains 18 residues. The study tagged each TCR cDNA molecule with a unique molecular identifier. MiXCR, applied by TCRdb to the 5' RACE reads, yields one record per CDR3 protein. The data show 80,000 to 95,000 distinct CDR3 sequences, roughly 10% seen once. This clonotype was picked up many times.

This chain uses TRBV5-1 with TRBJ1-1; 9 bases agree with TRBD1. The sequence derives from a male donor with early-stage non-small cell lung cancer. The sequenced sample was PBMCs, obtained at surgery. The CDR3 region is CASSLGGRDRVRSTEAFF. The CDR3 DNA reads TGCGCCAGCAGCTTGGGGGGCCGGGACAGGGTACGTTCCACTGAAGCTTTCTTT.